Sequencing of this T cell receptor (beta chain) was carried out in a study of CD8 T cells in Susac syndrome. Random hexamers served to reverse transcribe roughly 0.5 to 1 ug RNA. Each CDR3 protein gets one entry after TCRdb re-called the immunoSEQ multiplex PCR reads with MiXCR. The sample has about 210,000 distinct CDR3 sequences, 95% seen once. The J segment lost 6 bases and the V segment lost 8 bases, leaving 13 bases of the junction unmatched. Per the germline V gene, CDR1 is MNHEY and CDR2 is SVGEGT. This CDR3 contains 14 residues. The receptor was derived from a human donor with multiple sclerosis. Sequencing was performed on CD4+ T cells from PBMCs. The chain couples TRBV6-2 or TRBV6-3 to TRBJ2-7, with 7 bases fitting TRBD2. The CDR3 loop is CASGIIAGASEQYF. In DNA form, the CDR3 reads TGTGCCAGCGGAATTATAGCGGGTGCCAGCGAGCAGTACTTC.